What follows describes a single TCR beta chain. This specimen belongs to a study of blood T cell repertoires in COVID-19. Study background: Samples taken during acute and convalescent COVID-19 were collected in the United States, Italy and Spain.

The CDR3 runs to 17 residues. V gave up 3 bases and J gave up 5 bases; unmatched junction bases: 15. The germline CDR1 and CDR2 sequences are KGHSH and LQKENI. Sequenced by immunoSEQ multiplex PCR; TCRdb stores in-frame clones only, minus some. The table includes around 250,000 clones, roughly nine tenths detected once. The genes are TRBV18 and TRBJ1-1, with 7 bases fitting TRBD1. This receptor was obtained from a human donor in a cohort exposed to, infected with or recovered from COVID-19 (not recorded which). The donor label of this sample is uncertain. The sequenced sample consisted of PBMCs or T cells enriched from blood (not recorded which). CDR3 sequence reads: CASSPLSDRASLTEAFF. CDR3 sequence (DNA): TGTGCCAGCTCACCCCTTTCCGACAGGGCATCTCTGACTGAAGCTTTCTTT.